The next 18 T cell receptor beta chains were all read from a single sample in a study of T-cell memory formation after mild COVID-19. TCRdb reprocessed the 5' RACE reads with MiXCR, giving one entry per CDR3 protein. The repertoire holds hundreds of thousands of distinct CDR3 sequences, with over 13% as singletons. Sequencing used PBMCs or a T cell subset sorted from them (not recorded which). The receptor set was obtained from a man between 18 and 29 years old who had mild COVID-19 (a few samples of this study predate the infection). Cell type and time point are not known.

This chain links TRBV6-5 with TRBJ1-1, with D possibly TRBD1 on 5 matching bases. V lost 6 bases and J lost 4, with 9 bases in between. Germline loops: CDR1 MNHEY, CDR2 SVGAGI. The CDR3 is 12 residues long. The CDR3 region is CASRAGSTEAFF. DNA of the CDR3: TGTGCCAGCAGGGCAGGGAGCACTGAAGCTTTCTTT.

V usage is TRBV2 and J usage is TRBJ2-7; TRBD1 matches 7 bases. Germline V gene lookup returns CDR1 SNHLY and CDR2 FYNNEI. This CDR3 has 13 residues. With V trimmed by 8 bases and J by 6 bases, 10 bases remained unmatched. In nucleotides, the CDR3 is TGTGCCAGCGTAAGGGACAGCGGTGGCGAGCAGTACGTC. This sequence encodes CASVRDSGGEQYV.

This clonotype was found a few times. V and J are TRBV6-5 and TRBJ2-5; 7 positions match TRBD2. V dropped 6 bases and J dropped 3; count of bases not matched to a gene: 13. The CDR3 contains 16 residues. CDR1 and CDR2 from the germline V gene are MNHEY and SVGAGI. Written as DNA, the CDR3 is TGTGCCAGCAGCCCCCACGCCGCGGCGGGGGAAGAGACCCAGTACTTC. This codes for CASSPHAAAGEETQYF.

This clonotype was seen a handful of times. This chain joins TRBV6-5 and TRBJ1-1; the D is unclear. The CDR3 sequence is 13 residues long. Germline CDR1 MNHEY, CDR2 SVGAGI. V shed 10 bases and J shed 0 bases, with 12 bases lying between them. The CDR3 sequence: CAIRQTMNTEAFF. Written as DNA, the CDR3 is TGTGCCATCCGCCAGACTATGAACACTGAAGCTTTCTTT.

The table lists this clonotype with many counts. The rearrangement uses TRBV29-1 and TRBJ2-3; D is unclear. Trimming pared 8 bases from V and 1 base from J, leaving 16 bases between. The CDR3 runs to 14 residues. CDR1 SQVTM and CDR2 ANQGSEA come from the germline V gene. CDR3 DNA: TGCAGCCTCGTTTCAGCCTTCGGCACAGATACGCAGTATTTT. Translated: CSLVSAFGTDTQYF.

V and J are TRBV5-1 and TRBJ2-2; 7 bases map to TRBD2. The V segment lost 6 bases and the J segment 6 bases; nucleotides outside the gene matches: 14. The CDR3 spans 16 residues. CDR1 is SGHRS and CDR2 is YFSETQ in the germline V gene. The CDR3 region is CASTVASGLFAGELFF. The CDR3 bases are TGCGCCAGCACGGTAGCTAGCGGCCTTTTCGCCGGGGAGCTGTTTTTT.

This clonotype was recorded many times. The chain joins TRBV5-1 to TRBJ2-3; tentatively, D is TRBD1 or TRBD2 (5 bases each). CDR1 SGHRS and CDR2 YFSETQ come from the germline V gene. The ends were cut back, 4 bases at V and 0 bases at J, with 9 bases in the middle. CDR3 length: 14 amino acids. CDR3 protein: CASSGDGSTDTQYF. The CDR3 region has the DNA TGCGCCAGCAGCGGGGACGGTAGCACAGATACGCAGTATTTT.

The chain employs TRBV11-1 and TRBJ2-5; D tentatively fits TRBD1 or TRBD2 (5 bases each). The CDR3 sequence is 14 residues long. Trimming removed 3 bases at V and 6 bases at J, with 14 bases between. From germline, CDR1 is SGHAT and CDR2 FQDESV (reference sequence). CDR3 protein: CASSFGEGPKTQYF. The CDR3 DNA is TGTGCCAGCAGCTTCGGAGAGGGGCCAAAGACCCAGTACTTC.

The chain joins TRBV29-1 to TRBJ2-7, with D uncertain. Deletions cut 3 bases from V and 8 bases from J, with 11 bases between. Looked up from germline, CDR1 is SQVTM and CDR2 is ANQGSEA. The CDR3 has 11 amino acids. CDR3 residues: CSVEVGTQQYV. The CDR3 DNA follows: TGCAGCGTTGAGGTCGGAACCCAGCAGTACGTC.

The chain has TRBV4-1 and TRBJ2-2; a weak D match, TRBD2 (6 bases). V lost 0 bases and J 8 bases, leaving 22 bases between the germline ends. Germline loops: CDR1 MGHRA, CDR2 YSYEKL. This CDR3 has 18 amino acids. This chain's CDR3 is CASSQDPVFSGRRGELFF. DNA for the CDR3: TGCGCCAGCAGCCAAGATCCGGTCTTCTCAGGGAGGCGGGGGGAGCTGTTTTTT.

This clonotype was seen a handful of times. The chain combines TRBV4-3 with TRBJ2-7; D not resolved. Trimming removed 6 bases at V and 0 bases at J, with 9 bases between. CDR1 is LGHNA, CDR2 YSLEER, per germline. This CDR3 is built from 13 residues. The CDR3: CASSDTYSYEQYF. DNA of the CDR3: TGCGCCAGCAGTGACACCTACTCCTACGAGCAGTACTTC.

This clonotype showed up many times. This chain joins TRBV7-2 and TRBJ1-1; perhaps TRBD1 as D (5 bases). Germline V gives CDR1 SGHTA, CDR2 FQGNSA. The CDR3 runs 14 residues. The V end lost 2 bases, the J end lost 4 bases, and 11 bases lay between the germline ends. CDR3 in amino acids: CASSLRGGGTEAFF. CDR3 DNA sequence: TGTGCCAGCAGCTTAAGGGGCGGGGGCACTGAAGCTTTCTTT. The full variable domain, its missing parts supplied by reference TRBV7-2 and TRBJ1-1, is GAGVSQSPSNKVTEKGKDVELRCDPISGHTALYWYRQSLGQGLEFLIYFQGNSAPDKSGLPSDRFSAERTGGSVSTLTIQRTQQEDSAVYLCASSLRGGGTEAFFGQGTRLTVV.

The DNA for the CDR3 is TGCAGTGCTCCCCCCCTCTCCGGGCTCCAAGAGACCCAGTACTTC. Translated: CSAPPLSGLQETQYF. This chain joins TRBV20-1 and TRBJ2-5, with D unresolved. With 5 bases removed from V and 1 base from J, the gap between germline ends came to 17 bases. CDR1 DFQATT and CDR2 SNEGSKA come from the germline V gene (reference sequence). CDR3 size: 15 residues.

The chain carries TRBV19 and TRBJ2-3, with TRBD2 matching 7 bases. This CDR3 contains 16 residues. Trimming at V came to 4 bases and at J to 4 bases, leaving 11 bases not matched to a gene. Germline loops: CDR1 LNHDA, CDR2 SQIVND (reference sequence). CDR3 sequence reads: CASSTLRRGIADTQYF. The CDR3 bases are TGTGCCAGTAGTACCCTGCGGCGGGGGATAGCAGATACGCAGTATTTT.

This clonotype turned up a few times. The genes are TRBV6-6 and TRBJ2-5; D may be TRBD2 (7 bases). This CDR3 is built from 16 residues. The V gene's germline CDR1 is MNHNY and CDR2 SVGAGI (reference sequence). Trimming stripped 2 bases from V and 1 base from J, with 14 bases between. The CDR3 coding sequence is TGTGCCAGCAGTTACCTGGGGGGGCGAAGCCAAGAGACCCAGTACTTC. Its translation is CASSYLGGRSQETQYF.

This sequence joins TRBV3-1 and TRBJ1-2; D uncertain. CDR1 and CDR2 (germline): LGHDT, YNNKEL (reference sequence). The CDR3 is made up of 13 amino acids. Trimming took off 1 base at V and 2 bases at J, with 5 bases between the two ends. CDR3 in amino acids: CASSQAQNYGYTF. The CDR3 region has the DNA TGTGCCAGCAGCCAAGCACAGAACTATGGCTACACCTTC.

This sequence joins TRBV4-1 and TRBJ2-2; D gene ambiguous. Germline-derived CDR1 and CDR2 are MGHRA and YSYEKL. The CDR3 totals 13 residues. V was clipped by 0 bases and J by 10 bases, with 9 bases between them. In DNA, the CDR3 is TGCGCCAGCAGCCAAGACATCGAAGCGGAGCTGTTTTTT. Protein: CASSQDIEAELFF.

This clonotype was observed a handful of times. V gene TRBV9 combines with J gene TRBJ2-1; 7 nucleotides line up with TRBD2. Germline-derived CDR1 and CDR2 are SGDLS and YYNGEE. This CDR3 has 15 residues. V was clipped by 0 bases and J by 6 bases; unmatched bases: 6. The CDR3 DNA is TGTGCCAGCAGCGTAGGGGCTAGCGGCGGCAATGAGCAGTTCTTC. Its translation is CASSVGASGGNEQFF.